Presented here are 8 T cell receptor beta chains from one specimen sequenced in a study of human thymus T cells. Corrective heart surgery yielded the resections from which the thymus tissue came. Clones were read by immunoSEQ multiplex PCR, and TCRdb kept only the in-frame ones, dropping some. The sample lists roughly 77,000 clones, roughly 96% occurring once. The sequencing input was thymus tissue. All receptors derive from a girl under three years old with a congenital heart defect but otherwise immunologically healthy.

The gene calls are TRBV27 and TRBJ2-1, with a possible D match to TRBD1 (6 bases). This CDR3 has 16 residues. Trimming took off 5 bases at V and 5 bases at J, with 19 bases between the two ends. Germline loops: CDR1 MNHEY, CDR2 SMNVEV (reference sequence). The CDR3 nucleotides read TGTGCCAGCAGTCCAACCGGGACAACGAGGAACAATGAGCAGTTCTTC. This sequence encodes CASSPTGTTRNNEQFF.

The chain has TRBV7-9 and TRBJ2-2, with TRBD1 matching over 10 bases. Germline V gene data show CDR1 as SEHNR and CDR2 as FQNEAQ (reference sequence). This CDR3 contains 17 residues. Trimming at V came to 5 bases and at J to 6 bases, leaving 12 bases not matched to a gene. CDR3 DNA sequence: TGTGCCAGCAGCCCCGACAGGGGGCGCGAGACTGCCGGGGAGCTGTTTTTT. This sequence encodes CASSPDRGRETAGELFF.

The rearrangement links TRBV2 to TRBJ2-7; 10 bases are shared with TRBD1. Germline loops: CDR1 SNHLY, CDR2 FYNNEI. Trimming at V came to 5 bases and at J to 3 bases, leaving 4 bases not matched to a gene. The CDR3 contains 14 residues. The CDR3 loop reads CASSPGTGVYEQYF. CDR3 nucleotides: TGTGCCAGCAGTCCCGGGACAGGGGTCTACGAGCAGTACTTC.

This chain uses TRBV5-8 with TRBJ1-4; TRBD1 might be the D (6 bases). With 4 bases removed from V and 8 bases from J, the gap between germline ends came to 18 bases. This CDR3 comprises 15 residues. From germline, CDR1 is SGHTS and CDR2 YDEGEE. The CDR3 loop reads CASSAPRGLEEKLFF. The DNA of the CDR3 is TGTGCCAGCAGCGCGCCCAGGGGATTAGAAGAAAAACTGTTTTTT.

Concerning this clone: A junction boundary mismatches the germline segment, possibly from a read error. The CDR3 spells CSVFRGPTLNEQFF. The CDR3, as DNA: TGTAGCGTTTTTAGAGGCCCAACACTCAATGAGCAGTTCTTC. The chain has TRBV29-1 and TRBJ2-1; possibly TRBD2 for D (5 bases). Germline loops: CDR1 SQVTM, CDR2 ANQGSEA. This CDR3 region has 14 residues.

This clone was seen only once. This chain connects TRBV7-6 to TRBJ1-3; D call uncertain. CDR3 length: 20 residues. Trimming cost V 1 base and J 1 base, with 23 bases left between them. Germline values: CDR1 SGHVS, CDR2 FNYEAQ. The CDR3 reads CASSLVGRSPSVPSGNTIYF. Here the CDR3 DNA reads TGTGCCAGCAGCTTAGTTGGAAGGTCACCGTCAGTACCATCTGGAAACACCATATATTTT.

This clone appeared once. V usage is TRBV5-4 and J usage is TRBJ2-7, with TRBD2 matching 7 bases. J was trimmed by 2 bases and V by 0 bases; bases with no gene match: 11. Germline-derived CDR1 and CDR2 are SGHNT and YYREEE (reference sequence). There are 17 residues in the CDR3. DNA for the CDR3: TGTGCCAGCAGCTTGGAGTGGGCGGGAGTAGGCCCCTACGAGCAGTACTTC. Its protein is CASSLEWAGVGPYEQYF. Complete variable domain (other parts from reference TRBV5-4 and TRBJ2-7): ETGVTQSPTHLIKTRGQQVTLRCSSQSGHNTVSWYQQALGQGPQFIFQYYREEENGRGNFPPRFSGLQFPNYSSELNVNALELDDSALYLCASSLEWAGVGPYEQYFGPGTRLTVT.

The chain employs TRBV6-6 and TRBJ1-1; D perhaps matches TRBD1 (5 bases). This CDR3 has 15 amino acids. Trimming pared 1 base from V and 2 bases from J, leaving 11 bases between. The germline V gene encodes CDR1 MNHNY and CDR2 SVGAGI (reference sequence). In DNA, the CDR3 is TGTGCCAGCAGTTACTACAGGACACTTAACACTGAAGCTTTCTTT. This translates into CASSYYRTLNTEAFF.